What follows describes a single T cell receptor beta chain. Its matching antigen is unknown. The data were taken from a study of a mutant IDH1 vaccine in newly diagnosed glioma. Study-wide background: Eight vaccinations were given in weeks 1, 3, 5, 7, 11, 15, 19 and 23. Onset of vaccination occurred 4-6 weeks following radiotherapy alone, or with temozolomide cycles.

As for time point: week 11, during vaccination. Topical imiquimod accompanied each vaccine dose, which consisted of 300 ug of mutant IDH1 20-mer peptide. The method was immunoSEQ multiplex PCR; TCRdb's version includes in-frame clones alone and lacks a portion of them. The table includes about 30,000 clones, 90% detected once. Per the germline V gene, CDR1 is GTSNPN and CDR2 is SVGIG (reference sequence). The CDR3 extends over 13 amino acids. Trimming removed 5 bases from V and 5 bases from J; junction bases left unmatched: 6. V and J are TRBV30 and TRBJ2-3; 8 bases fit TRBD2. This TCR was sampled from a man in his late teens or twenties with glioma. Source: PBMCs, taken from a glioma patient whose treatment included an IDH1 peptide vaccine. The CDR3 loop reads CAWAQRERDTQYF. The CDR3 DNA is TGTGCCTGGGCTCAGCGGGAGAGAGATACGCAGTATTTT.